This T cell receptor beta chain was profiled in a study of tumor and adjacent non-tumor tissue in lung cancer. Study context: Around 4.5 million productive TCRbeta reads were obtained per sample on average. Notes on the study in general: In normal lung, the top 100 clones were significantly more dominant than in tumor.

TCRbeta libraries were built with three rounds of nested PCR, modified from ARM-PCR. Each CDR3 protein gets one entry after TCRdb re-called the multiplex PCR reads with MiXCR. The sample consists of more than 75,000 distinct CDR3 sequences, around 70% of them appearing once. RNA was extracted from bulk tissue without any cell sorting. This clonotype was seen at least ten times. Antigen: not known. This CDR3 has 16 amino acids. Germline loops: CDR1 SGHDT, CDR2 YYEEEE. V was shortened by 2 bases and J by 3 bases, with 15 bases between the two germline ends. The chain joins TRBV5-6 to TRBJ2-1; weak D call: TRBD1 (6 bases). Sequenced: lung tumor tissue. This TCR derives from a woman aged 65 to 85 with non-small cell lung cancer. The CDR3 sequence is CASSLYREWDYNEQFF. The CDR3 nucleotides read TGTGCCAGCAGCTTATACAGGGAGTGGGACTACAATGAGCAGTTCTTC.